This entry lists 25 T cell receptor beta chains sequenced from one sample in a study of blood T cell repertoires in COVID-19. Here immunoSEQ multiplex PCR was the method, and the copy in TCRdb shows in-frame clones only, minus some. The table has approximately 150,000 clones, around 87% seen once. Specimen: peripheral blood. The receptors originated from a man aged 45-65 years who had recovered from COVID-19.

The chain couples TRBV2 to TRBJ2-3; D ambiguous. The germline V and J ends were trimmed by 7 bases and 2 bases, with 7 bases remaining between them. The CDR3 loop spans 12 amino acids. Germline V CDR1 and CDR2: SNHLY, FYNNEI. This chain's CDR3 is CASNMFTDTQYF. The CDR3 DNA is TGTGCCAGCAACATGTTCACAGATACGCAGTATTTT.

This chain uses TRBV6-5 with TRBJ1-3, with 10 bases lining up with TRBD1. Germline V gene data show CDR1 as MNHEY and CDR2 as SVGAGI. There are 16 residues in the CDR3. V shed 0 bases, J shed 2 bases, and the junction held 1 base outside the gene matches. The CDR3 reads CASSYSGTGAGNTIYF. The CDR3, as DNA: TGTGCCAGCAGTTACTCGGGGACAGGGGCTGGAAACACCATATATTTT.

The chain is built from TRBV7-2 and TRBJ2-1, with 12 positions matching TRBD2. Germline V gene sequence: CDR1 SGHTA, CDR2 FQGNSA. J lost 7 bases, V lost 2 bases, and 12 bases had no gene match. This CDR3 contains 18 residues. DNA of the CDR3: TGTGCCAGCAGCTTACGCCCTTTGGCTAGCGGGGGGGGGAATGAGCAGTTCTTC. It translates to CASSLRPLASGGGNEQFF. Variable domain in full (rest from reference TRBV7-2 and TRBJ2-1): GAGVSQSPSNKVTEKGKDVELRCDPISGHTALYWYRQSLGQGLEFLIYFQGNSAPDKSGLPSDRFSAERTGGSVSTLTIQRTQQEDSAVYLCASSLRPLASGGGNEQFFGPGTRLTVL.

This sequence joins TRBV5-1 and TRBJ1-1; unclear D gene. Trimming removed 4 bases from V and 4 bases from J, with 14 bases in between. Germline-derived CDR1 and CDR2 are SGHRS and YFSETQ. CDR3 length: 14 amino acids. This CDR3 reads CASSPDMGATEAFF. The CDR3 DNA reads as TGCGCCAGCAGCCCCGACATGGGAGCCACTGAAGCTTTCTTT.

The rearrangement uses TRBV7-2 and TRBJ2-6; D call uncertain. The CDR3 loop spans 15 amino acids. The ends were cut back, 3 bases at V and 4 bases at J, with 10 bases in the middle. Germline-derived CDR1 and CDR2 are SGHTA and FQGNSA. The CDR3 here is CASSFTASGANVLTF. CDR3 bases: TGTGCCAGCAGCTTTACAGCCTCCGGGGCCAACGTCCTGACTTTC.

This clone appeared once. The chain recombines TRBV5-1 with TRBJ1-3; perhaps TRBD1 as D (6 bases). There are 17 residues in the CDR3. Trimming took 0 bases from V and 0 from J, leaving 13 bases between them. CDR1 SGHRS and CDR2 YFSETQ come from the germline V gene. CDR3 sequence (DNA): TGCGCCAGCAGCTTGGCCGGGACACTGAGCTCTGGAAACACCATATATTTT. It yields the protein CASSLAGTLSSGNTIYF.

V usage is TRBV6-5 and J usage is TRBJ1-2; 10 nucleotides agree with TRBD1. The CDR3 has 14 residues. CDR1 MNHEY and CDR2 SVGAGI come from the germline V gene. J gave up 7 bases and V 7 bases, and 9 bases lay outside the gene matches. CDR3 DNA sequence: TGTGCCAGCAACCCCAACGGACAGGGGGGTGGCTACACCTTC. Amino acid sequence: CASNPNGQGGGYTF.

CDR3 DNA: TGCGCCAGCAGCGTAGCGGGGGGGCCTGAGACCCAGTACTTC. Translating it yields CASSVAGGPETQYF. The rearrangement links TRBV5-1 to TRBJ2-5; 11 nucleotides match TRBD2. Germline V gene sequence: CDR1 SGHRS, CDR2 YFSETQ. This CDR3 region has 14 residues. V lost 4 bases and J lost 5; bases outside the gene matches: 4. The variable domain in full, with the rest retrieved from reference TRBV5-1 and TRBJ2-5, is KAGVTQTPRYLIKTRGQQVTLSCSPISGHRSVSWYQQTPGQGLQFLFEYFSETQRNKGNFPGRFSGRQFSNSRSEMNVSTLELGDSALYLCASSVAGGPETQYFGPGTRLLVL.

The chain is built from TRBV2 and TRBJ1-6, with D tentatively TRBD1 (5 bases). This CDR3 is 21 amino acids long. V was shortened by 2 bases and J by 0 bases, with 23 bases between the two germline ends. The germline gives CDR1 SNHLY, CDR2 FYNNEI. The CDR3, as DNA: TGTGCCAGCAGTGAAAGGGGTAGGGGCAGTTGGGAGGGCTCCTATAATTCACCCCTCCACTTT. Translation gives CASSERGRGSWEGSYNSPLHF.

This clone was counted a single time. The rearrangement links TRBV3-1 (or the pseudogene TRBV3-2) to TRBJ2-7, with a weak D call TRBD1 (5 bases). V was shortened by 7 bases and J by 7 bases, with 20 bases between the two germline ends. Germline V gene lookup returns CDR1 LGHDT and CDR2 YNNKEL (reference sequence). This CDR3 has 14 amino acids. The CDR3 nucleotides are TGTGCCAGCACGTCGGCAGGGATCATCGGGGAGCAGTACTTC. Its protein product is CASTSAGIIGEQYF.

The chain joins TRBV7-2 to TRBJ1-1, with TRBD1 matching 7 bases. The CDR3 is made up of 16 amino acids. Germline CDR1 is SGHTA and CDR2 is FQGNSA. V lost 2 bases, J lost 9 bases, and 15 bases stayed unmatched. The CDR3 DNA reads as TGTGCCAGCAGCTTAATTTTGAACAGGGGTCCCTCCAAAGCTTTCTTT. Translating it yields CASSLILNRGPSKAFF.

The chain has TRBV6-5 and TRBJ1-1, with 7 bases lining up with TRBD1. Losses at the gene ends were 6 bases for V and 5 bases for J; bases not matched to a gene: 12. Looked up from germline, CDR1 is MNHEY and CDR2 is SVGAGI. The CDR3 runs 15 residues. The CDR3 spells CASSATLQGWTEAFF. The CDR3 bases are TGTGCCAGCAGCGCTACCTTACAGGGGTGGACTGAAGCTTTCTTT.

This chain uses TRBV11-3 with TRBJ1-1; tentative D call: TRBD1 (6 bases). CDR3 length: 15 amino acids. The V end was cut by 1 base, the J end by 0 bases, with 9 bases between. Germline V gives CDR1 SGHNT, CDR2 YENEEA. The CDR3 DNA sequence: TGTGCCAGCAGCTTAGTAAGGACAGTGAACACTGAAGCTTTCTTT. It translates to CASSLVRTVNTEAFF.

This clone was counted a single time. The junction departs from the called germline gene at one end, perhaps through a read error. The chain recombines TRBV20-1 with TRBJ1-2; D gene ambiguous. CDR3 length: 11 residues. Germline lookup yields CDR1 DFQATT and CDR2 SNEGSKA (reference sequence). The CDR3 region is CSAPGYYGYTF. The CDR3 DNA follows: TGCAGTGCCCCCGGTTACTACGGCTACACCTTC.

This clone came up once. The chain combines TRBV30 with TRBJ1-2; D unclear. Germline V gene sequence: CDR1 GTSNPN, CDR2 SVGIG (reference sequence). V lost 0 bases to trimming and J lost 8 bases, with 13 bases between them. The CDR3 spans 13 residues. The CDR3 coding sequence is TGTGCCTGGAGTGTACAGTTAGTTCGGGGCTACACCTTC. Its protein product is CAWSVQLVRGYTF.

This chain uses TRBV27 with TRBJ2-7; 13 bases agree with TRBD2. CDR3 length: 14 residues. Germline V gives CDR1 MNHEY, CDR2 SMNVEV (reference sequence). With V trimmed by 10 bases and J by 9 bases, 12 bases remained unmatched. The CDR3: CATRTSGGTLLQYF. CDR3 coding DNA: TGTGCCACCAGGACTAGCGGGGGTACTTTGTTGCAGTACTTC.

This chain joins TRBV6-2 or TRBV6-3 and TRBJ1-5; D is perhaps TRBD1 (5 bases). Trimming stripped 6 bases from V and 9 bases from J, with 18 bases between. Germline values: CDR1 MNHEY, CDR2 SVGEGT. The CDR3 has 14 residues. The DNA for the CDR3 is TGTGCCAGCAGCTTGGACATTCAATGGGGGCCCCAGCATTTT. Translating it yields CASSLDIQWGPQHF.

CDR3: CASSKASTGQGSHEQFF. In DNA form, the CDR3 reads TGTGCCAGCAGCAAGGCTTCAACGGGACAGGGTAGCCATGAGCAGTTCTTC. The V and J genes are TRBV21-1 and TRBJ2-1; no DNA check was done on the table's D call, TRBD1. TRBV21-1 is labeled a pseudogene. The CDR3 loop spans 17 amino acids.

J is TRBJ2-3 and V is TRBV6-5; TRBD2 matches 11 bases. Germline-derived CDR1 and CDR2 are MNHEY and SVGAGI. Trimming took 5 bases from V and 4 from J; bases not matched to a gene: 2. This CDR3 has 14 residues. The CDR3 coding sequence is TGTGCCAGCAGTATAGCGGGGGGGGCAGATACGCAGTATTTT. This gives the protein CASSIAGGADTQYF.

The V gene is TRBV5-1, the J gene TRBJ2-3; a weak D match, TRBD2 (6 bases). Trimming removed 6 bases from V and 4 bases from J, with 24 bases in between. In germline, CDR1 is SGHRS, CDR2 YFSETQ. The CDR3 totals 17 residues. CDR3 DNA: TGCGCCAGCACTGATCTGAGGGCTAGCGAGGGCCCAGATACGCAGTATTTT. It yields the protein CASTDLRASEGPDTQYF.

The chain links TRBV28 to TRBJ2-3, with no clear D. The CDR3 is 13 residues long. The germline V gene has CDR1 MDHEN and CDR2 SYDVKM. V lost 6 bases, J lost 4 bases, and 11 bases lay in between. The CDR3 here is CASSPEWPDTQYF. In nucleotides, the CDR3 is TGTGCCAGCAGCCCGGAGTGGCCAGATACGCAGTATTTT.

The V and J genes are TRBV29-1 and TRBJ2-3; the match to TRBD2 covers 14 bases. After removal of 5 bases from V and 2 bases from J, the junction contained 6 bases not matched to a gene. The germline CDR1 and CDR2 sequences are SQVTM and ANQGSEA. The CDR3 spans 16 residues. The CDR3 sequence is CSVRKGLAGDTDTQYF. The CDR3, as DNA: TGCAGCGTTCGAAAGGGACTAGCGGGAGACACAGATACGCAGTATTTT.

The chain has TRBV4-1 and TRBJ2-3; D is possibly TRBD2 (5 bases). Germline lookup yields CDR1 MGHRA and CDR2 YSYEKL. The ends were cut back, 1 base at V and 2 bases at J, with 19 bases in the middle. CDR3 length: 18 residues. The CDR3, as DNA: TGCGCCAGCAGCCAAGGGCCGCAGACTGGACTTTCCACAGATACGCAGTATTTT. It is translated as CASSQGPQTGLSTDTQYF.

CDR3 sequence (DNA): TGTGCCAGCAGACTAGCGGGGGTGAAAACAGATACGCAGTATTTT. This gives the protein CASRLAGVKTDTQYF. This rearrangement joins TRBV7-8 to TRBJ2-3, with 11 bases aligning to TRBD2. This CDR3 is built from 15 residues. The germline V gene encodes CDR1 SGHVS and CDR2 FQNEAQ. V shed 6 bases, J shed 3 bases, and the junction held 5 bases outside the gene matches.

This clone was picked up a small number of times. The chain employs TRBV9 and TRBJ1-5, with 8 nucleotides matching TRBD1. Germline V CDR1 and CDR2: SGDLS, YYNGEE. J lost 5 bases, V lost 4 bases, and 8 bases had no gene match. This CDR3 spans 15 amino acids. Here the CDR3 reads CASSRDQGADQPQHF. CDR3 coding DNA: TGTGCCAGCAGCAGGGATCAGGGGGCGGATCAGCCCCAGCATTTT.